This T cell receptor (beta chain) emerged from a study of Graves' ophthalmopathy and Graves' hyperthyroidism. Amplification of the TCR beta CDR3 regions used RNA transcripts (as template). RT-PCR was first run with HTBI primers, then multiplex PCR in a second round. TCRdb passed the multiplex PCR reads through MiXCR, listing each CDR3 protein once. Of fewer than 250,000 distinct CDR3 sequences in the sample, about 32% were seen once. From fresh peripheral blood, 8 to 10 ml in volume, the PBMCs were obtained. Sequenced: peripheral blood. The sequence was collected from a man aged 50-60 years with Graves' ophthalmopathy.

CDR3 sequence reads: CASSLTRRDNYGYTF. The CDR3 DNA reads TGTGCCAGCAGTTTAACGCGACGGGACAACTATGGCTACACCTTC. The V and J genes are TRBV12-3 or TRBV12-4 and TRBJ1-2; TRBD1 might be the D (5 bases). Trimming stripped 2 bases from V and 2 bases from J, with 12 bases between. The CDR3 is 15 amino acids.